This record looks at one TCR beta chain sequence and its context. As yet, its antigen is unknown. The source of the sample is a study of T-cell reconstitution after alpha-beta-depleted transplantation in children. Whole-study findings and limits: Reports say that about two months after transplant, the alpha-beta T cells came out of several hundred graft clones that had expanded. Among T cells one year after transplant, newly produced cells accounted for most counts and diversity. Elevated TCRbeta diversity at day 60 was traced, in some patients, to surviving recipient T cells and thymic progenitors.

The J segment lost 6 bases and the V segment lost 2 bases, leaving 6 bases of the junction unmatched. This CDR3 is built from 15 residues. The germline V gene encodes CDR1 KGHSH and CDR2 LQKENI. The TCRbeta library incorporated unique molecular identifiers. TCRdb recomputed calls from the PCR reads with MiXCR, one row per CDR3 protein. The sample records 450,000 to 700,000 distinct CDR3 sequences, over 20% being singletons. This specimen consisted of PBMCs, obtained before TCRalphabeta/CD19-depleted stem cell transplant. The chain recombines TRBV18 with TRBJ2-1; 8 bases are a match to TRBD2. This clonotype originated in a boy younger than two with Wiskott-Aldrich syndrome, due to receive a stem cell transplant. Written as DNA, the CDR3 is TGTGCCAGCTCACCAAGAGCGGGAGAGTCCAATGAGCAGTTCTTC. Translating gives CASSPRAGESNEQFF.